The 11 T cell receptor beta chains given below trace back to one sample, sequenced in a study of blood T cell repertoires in COVID-19. Produced via immunoSEQ multiplex PCR; TCRdb's table is partial and in-frame only. Counted here are about 330,000 clones, about 92% occurring once; the ten biggest clones make up about a fifth. Sequenced: PBMCs or T cells enriched from blood (not recorded which). The origin of the receptors is a woman aged 25 to 39 who had recovered from COVID-19.

The CDR3 here is CASSTGVSNEQFF. CDR3 sequence (DNA): TGCGCCAGCAGTACAGGGGTTAGTAATGAGCAGTTCTTC. The chain has TRBV5-1 and TRBJ2-1; 7 bases map to TRBD1. Unmatched junction bases numbered 6, after V lost 5 bases and J lost 7 bases. Germline lookup yields CDR1 SGHRS and CDR2 YFSETQ. This CDR3 has 13 amino acids. The whole variable domain, filled in from reference TRBV5-1 and TRBJ2-1, reads KAGVTQTPRYLIKTRGQQVTLSCSPISGHRSVSWYQQTPGQGLQFLFEYFSETQRNKGNFPGRFSGRQFSNSRSEMNVSTLELGDSALYLCASSTGVSNEQFFGPGTRLTVL.

The chain has TRBV7-9 and TRBJ1-1; TRBD1 agrees at 8 bases. CDR1 is SEHNR, CDR2 FQNEAQ, per germline (reference sequence). The CDR3 covers 13 residues. The J segment lost 7 bases and the V segment lost 7 bases, leaving 8 bases of the junction unmatched. CDR3 residues: CASTGQGAREAFF. The CDR3 DNA sequence: TGTGCCAGCACCGGTCAGGGGGCCCGTGAAGCTTTCTTT. The whole variable domain, remainder taken from reference TRBV7-9 and TRBJ1-1, is DTGVSQNPRHKITKRGQNVTFRCDPISEHNRLYWYRQTLGQGPEFLTYFQNEAQLEKSRLLSDRFSAERPKGSFSTLEIQRTEQGDSAMYLCASTGQGAREAFFGQGTRLTVV.

V is TRBV28 and J is TRBJ1-2, with D tentatively TRBD1 (6 bases). The CDR3 runs 14 residues. Germline CDR1 MDHEN, CDR2 SYDVKM. Trimming took 8 bases from V and 5 from J, leaving 18 bases between them. CDR3 nucleotides: TGTGCCAGCCACCGAGTAGGGGGAGGGTATGGCTACACCTTC. Protein: CASHRVGGGYGYTF.

CDR3 amino acids: CSVRTSGNWFF. CDR3 nucleotide sequence: TGCAGCGTTAGGACTAGCGGGAATTGGTTCTTC. The chain joins TRBV29-1 to TRBJ2-1, with TRBD2 matching 12 bases. In germline, CDR1 is SQVTM, CDR2 ANQGSEA. The J segment lost 15 bases and the V segment lost 5 bases, leaving 5 bases of the junction unmatched. The CDR3 runs to 11 residues.

The chain employs TRBV15 and TRBJ2-7; 7 bases fit TRBD1. V shed 8 bases, J shed 0 bases, and the junction held 10 bases outside the gene matches. Per germline, CDR1 LNHNV and CDR2 YYDKDF (reference sequence). The CDR3 contains 15 residues. The CDR3 reads CATGPGTEPSYEQYF. CDR3 sequence (DNA): TGTGCCACCGGCCCGGGGACAGAACCCTCCTACGAGCAGTACTTC.

In its sample, this clone was seen once. The chain has TRBV6-2 or TRBV6-3 and TRBJ1-2; D gene uncertain. V was trimmed by 2 bases and J by 8 bases, leaving 15 bases between them. The CDR3 consists of 14 residues. Germline CDR1 is MNHEY and CDR2 is SVGEGT. The CDR3 DNA follows: TGTGCCAGCAGTTACGATTACGGGGAGGGCGGCTACACCTTC. It translates to CASSYDYGEGGYTF.

The CDR3 sequence is CASSPGTEGTGELFF. The CDR3 coding sequence is TGTGCCAGCAGCCCCGGGACAGAGGGAACCGGGGAGCTGTTTTTT. The rearrangement uses TRBV7-6 and TRBJ2-2, with TRBD1 matching over 7 bases. J lost 5 bases, V lost 5 bases, and 8 bases had no gene match. This CDR3 is 15 amino acids long. In germline, CDR1 is SGHVS, CDR2 FNYEAQ.

The chain uses TRBV5-4 and TRBJ2-5; 7 bases agree with TRBD2. CDR3 length: 14 residues. V dropped 0 bases and J dropped 5; count of bases not matched to a gene: 4. CDR1 is SGHNT, CDR2 YYREEE, per germline (reference sequence). In DNA, the CDR3 is TGTGCCAGCAGCTTGGTGGCGGGAGACGAGACCCAGTACTTC. Amino acids: CASSLVAGDETQYF.

The chain is built from TRBV19 and TRBJ1-1; a weak D match, TRBD1 (6 bases). This CDR3 contains 16 residues. Per the germline V gene, CDR1 is LNHDA and CDR2 is SQIVND (reference sequence). Trimming removed 3 bases at V and 2 bases at J, with 16 bases between. The chain's CDR3 is CASSIWGGAANTEAFF. CDR3 nucleotide sequence: TGTGCCAGTAGTATTTGGGGGGGGGCAGCCAACACTGAAGCTTTCTTT.

The chain recombines TRBV18 with TRBJ1-2, with 11 bases identical to TRBD1. Losses at the gene ends were 2 bases for V and 7 bases for J; bases not matched to a gene: 3. Looked up from germline, CDR1 is KGHSH and CDR2 is LQKENI. This CDR3 is built from 14 residues. CDR3 protein: CASSPAGTGGGYTF. The CDR3, as DNA: TGTGCCAGCTCACCAGCCGGGACAGGGGGTGGCTACACCTTC. Full variable domain (remainder filled in from reference TRBV18 and TRBJ1-2): NAGVMQNPRHLVRRRGQEARLRCSPMKGHSHVYWYRQLPEEGLKFMVYLQKENIIDESGMPKERFSAEFPKEGPSILRIQQVVRGDSAAYFCASSPAGTGGGYTFGSGTRLTVV.

This chain uses TRBV4-2 with TRBJ2-5; 10 bases align to TRBD2. Germline CDR1 is LGHNA and CDR2 is YNFKEQ. V was pared by 0 bases and J by 6 bases, with 7 bases of the junction left unmatched. CDR3 size: 16 residues. CDR3 loop: CASSQELAGGQKTQYF. CDR3 sequence (DNA): TGTGCCAGCAGCCAAGAGTTAGCGGGGGGCCAGAAGACCCAGTACTTC.